One and the same sample provided the 27 T cell receptor beta chains below, sequenced in a study of T-cell memory formation after mild COVID-19. Using its own MiXCR run on the 5' RACE reads, TCRdb lists one record per CDR3 protein. The sample lists nearly 350,000 distinct CDR3 sequences, 10% to 15% seen once, with around a fifth in the top ten. The sequenced sample consisted of PBMCs or a T cell subset sorted from them (not recorded which). Receptor source: a young man who had mild COVID-19 (a few samples of this study predate the infection). Cell type and time point are not known.

This chain joins TRBV6-6 and TRBJ2-7, with 7 bases matching TRBD2. The V gene end was trimmed by 2 bases and the J gene end by 3 bases; junction bases not matched to a gene: 7. The CDR3 consists of 15 residues. Per germline, CDR1 MNHNY and CDR2 SVGAGI (reference sequence). The DNA for the CDR3 is TGTGCCAGCAGTTACCCCACTAGCGAATTCTACGAGCAGTACTTC. Translated: CASSYPTSEFYEQYF.

There are a few counts of this clonotype. The rearrangement uses TRBV5-4 and TRBJ2-2; D gene ambiguous. Germline V gene data show CDR1 as SGHNT and CDR2 as YYREEE (reference sequence). CDR3 length: 14 residues. V lost 2 bases, J lost 1 base, and 6 bases lay in between. The CDR3 here is CASSLWRNTGELFF. DNA of the CDR3: TGTGCCAGCAGCTTATGGAGGAACACCGGGGAGCTGTTTTTT.

This clonotype has ten or more counts. V gene TRBV4-3 combines with J gene TRBJ2-7, with a tentative D call TRBD2 (6 bases). CDR1 and CDR2 (germline): LGHNA, YSLEER. The V and J ends lost 2 bases and 3 bases respectively, with 8 bases between them. The CDR3 consists of 13 residues. CDR3 in DNA: TGCGCCAGCAGCCAAACGGGAGACTACGAGCAGTACTTC. Translation gives CASSQTGDYEQYF.

This clonotype was observed a few times. V is TRBV6-2 or TRBV6-3 and J is TRBJ2-3; D is perhaps TRBD2 (5 bases). Trimming shortened V by 3 bases and J by 3 bases, and 13 bases separated the two germline ends. Germline V CDR1 and CDR2: MNHEY, SVGEGT. CDR3 length equals 15 residues. In DNA, the CDR3 is TGTGCCAGCAGTTATGGTAGTAGCGCTACAGATACGCAGTATTTT. It specifies CASSYGSSATDTQYF.

The chain uses TRBV24-1 and TRBJ1-1; no clear D gene. CDR3 length: 14 amino acids. Looked up from germline, CDR1 is KGHDR and CDR2 is SFDVKD. The germline V and J ends were trimmed by 0 bases and 1 base, with 5 bases remaining between them. CDR3: CATSDLAENTEAFF. CDR3 nucleotide sequence: TGTGCCACCAGTGATTTGGCGGAGAACACTGAAGCTTTCTTT.

The chain carries TRBV20-1 and TRBJ1-2; tentative D call: TRBD1 (5 bases). Trimming removed 5 bases at V and 10 bases at J, with 20 bases between. CDR3 length: 13 amino acids. Germline-derived CDR1 and CDR2 are DFQATT and SNEGSKA (reference sequence). This chain's CDR3 is CSARLGTAPVYTF. The CDR3 region has the DNA TGCAGTGCTCGACTGGGGACGGCTCCTGTCTACACCTTC.

This clonotype was observed once. This chain uses TRBV11-2 with TRBJ1-2; 11 bases align to TRBD1. The CDR3 loop spans 14 amino acids. The ends lost 4 bases at V and 6 bases at J; junction bases unmatched: 4. Germline V gene sequence: CDR1 SGHAT, CDR2 FQNNGV. Here the CDR3 reads CASSSGQGADGYTF. CDR3 sequence (DNA): TGTGCCAGCAGCTCTGGACAGGGGGCCGATGGCTACACCTTC.

In this sample, this clonotype turned up many times. This chain connects TRBV28 to TRBJ2-5; 12 nucleotides match TRBD2. The CDR3 contains 15 residues. In germline, CDR1 is MDHEN, CDR2 SYDVKM. Germline trimming cut 4 bases from V and 5 bases from J; bases unmatched to any gene: 5. The CDR3 bases are TGTGCCAGCAGTTCCCGACTAGCGGGGGTTGAGACCCAGTACTTC. Translation gives CASSSRLAGVETQYF.

Ten or more counts support this clonotype. This rearrangement joins TRBV3-1 to TRBJ2-1; TRBD2 is a possible D gene (6 bases). This CDR3 spans 13 amino acids. From germline, CDR1 is LGHDT and CDR2 YNNKEL (reference sequence). Trimming took off 3 bases at V and 10 bases at J, with 13 bases between the two ends. In DNA, the CDR3 is TGTGCCAGCAGCCAGGTCCCGGGGGTGGAGCAGTTCTTC. This translates into CASSQVPGVEQFF.

This clonotype turned up a few times. The V and J genes are TRBV7-9 and TRBJ2-1; D is possibly TRBD2 (7 bases). Germline V lookup: CDR1 SEHNR, CDR2 FQNEAQ (reference sequence). The CDR3 consists of 16 residues. V was clipped by 5 bases and J by 2 bases, with 16 bases between them. CDR3 in DNA: TGTGCCAGCAGCCCCGGGGGGCGGTATACCTACAATGAGCAGTTCTTC. Translation gives CASSPGGRYTYNEQFF. The full variable domain, its missing parts supplied by reference TRBV7-9 and TRBJ2-1, is DTGVSQNPRHKITKRGQNVTFRCDPISEHNRLYWYRQTLGQGPEFLTYFQNEAQLEKSRLLSDRFSAERPKGSFSTLEIQRTEQGDSAMYLCASSPGGRYTYNEQFFGPGTRLTVL.

The chain employs TRBV6-6 and TRBJ2-3, with unresolved D. V lost 2 bases, J lost 2 bases, and 8 bases lay in between. From germline, CDR1 is MNHNY and CDR2 SVGAGI (reference sequence). This CDR3 contains 14 residues. Written as DNA, the CDR3 is TGTGCCAGCAGTTACAACCCAATCACAGATACGCAGTATTTT. It translates to CASSYNPITDTQYF.

The CDR3 DNA sequence: TGTGCCAGCAGCTCTCGGGGCCAGGCGAATACGCAGTATTTT. Its protein is CASSSRGQANTQYF. The chain recombines TRBV7-2 with TRBJ2-3, with D tentatively TRBD1 or TRBD2 (5 bases each). CDR3 length equals 14 residues. In germline, CDR1 is SGHTA, CDR2 FQGNSA. Trimming took 4 bases from V and 7 from J, leaving 15 bases between them.

This clonotype was counted only a few times. CDR3 nucleotide sequence: TGTGCCAGCAATCTACAGGGGGGAGACACTGAAGCTTTCTTT. It encodes CASNLQGGDTEAFF. J is TRBJ1-1 and V is TRBV2, with 8 nucleotides matching TRBD1. V lost 7 bases to trimming and J lost 3 bases; unmatched junction nucleotides: 7. The CDR3 sequence is 14 residues long. The germline CDR1 and CDR2 sequences are SNHLY and FYNNEI.

This clonotype has only a few counts. The chain joins TRBV20-1 to TRBJ2-3; D is possibly TRBD2 (7 bases). The ends were cut back, 5 bases at V and 3 bases at J, with 21 bases in the middle. Germline lookup yields CDR1 DFQATT and CDR2 SNEGSKA (reference sequence). This CDR3 spans 16 amino acids. In nucleotides, the CDR3 is TGCAGTGCTGGTGGCTCGGCGGGGGCGCAAACAGATACGCAGTATTTT. This codes for CSAGGSAGAQTDTQYF.

In the case of this clonotype: A read error may explain this, as a much larger clone is one base away. The chain recombines TRBV5-1 with TRBJ2-3; perhaps TRBD2 as D (6 bases). Germline V gene data show CDR1 as SGHRS and CDR2 as YFSETQ. The CDR3 spans 14 residues. V was trimmed by 3 bases and J by 0 bases, leaving 8 bases between them. The chain's CDR3 is CASSWGTSTDTQYF. The CDR3, as DNA: TGCGCCAGCAGCTGGGGGACTAGCACAGATACGCAGTATTTT.

This clonotype has more than one count but fewer than ten. This chain joins TRBV28 and TRBJ2-7; a possible D gene is TRBD1 (6 bases). V gave up 1 base and J gave up 5 bases, with 18 bases separating them. The CDR3 has 16 residues. Germline V gene data show CDR1 as MDHEN and CDR2 as SYDVKM. CDR3 region: CASSLLGHWGENEQYV. CDR3 in DNA: TGTGCCAGCAGTTTATTGGGACATTGGGGAGAGAACGAGCAGTACGTC.

This clonotype was observed a handful of times. The chain is built from TRBV4-1 and TRBJ2-1, with 9 positions matching TRBD2. Germline V gives CDR1 MGHRA, CDR2 YSYEKL. CDR3 length: 19 residues. J lost 7 bases, V lost 0 bases, and 16 bases had no gene match. Here the CDR3 reads CASSQETGGGVGVVNEQFF. As DNA, the CDR3 is TGCGCCAGCAGCCAAGAAACTGGCGGGGGGGTCGGTGTAGTGAATGAGCAGTTCTTC.

This clonotype has just a few counts. CDR3 sequence: CASGPGTGYNEQFF. Here the CDR3 DNA reads TGTGCTAGTGGTCCTGGGACAGGGTACAATGAGCAGTTCTTC. The J gene is TRBJ2-1, the V gene TRBV12-5; TRBD1 aligns across 9 bases. This CDR3 comprises 14 residues. CDR1 and CDR2 (germline): LGHNT, FRNRAP. With 5 bases clipped from V and 4 bases from J, the junction kept 3 bases outside the gene matches.

The chain joins TRBV2 to TRBJ1-2, with D perhaps TRBD1 (5 bases). Germline V gives CDR1 SNHLY, CDR2 FYNNEI. The V end lost 8 bases, the J end lost 4 bases, and 14 bases lay between the germline ends. The CDR3 totals 13 residues. The CDR3 coding sequence is TGTGCCAGCTCTGGGGGGGAATCCTATGGCTACACCTTC. Protein sequence: CASSGGESYGYTF.

The rearrangement links TRBV19 to TRBJ1-6; D possibly corresponds to TRBD1 (6 bases). Germline values: CDR1 LNHDA, CDR2 SQIVND (reference sequence). This CDR3 contains 18 residues. The germline V and J ends were trimmed by 7 bases and 7 bases, with 26 bases remaining between them. The CDR3 bases are TGTGCCAGTACCTTAAGGACAGTACGGGGGATATTGAATTCACCCCTCCACTTT. This gives the protein CASTLRTVRGILNSPLHF.

CDR3 protein: CSVAETGKDQPQHF. Written as DNA, the CDR3 is TGCAGCGTTGCTGAGACAGGAAAAGATCAGCCCCAGCATTTT. The chain uses TRBV29-1 and TRBJ1-5, with D perhaps TRBD1 (6 bases). This CDR3 comprises 14 residues. V was shortened by 4 bases and J by 5 bases, with 15 bases between the two germline ends. Germline CDR1 reads SQVTM; CDR2 reads ANQGSEA.

This chain joins TRBV15 and TRBJ1-2; D call uncertain. The CDR3 consists of 14 residues. Per the germline V gene, CDR1 is LNHNV and CDR2 is YYDKDF (reference sequence). V was trimmed by 7 bases and J by 4 bases, leaving 16 bases between them. Written as DNA, the CDR3 is TGTGCCACCAAGGCTGAACGGGTAGGCTATGGCTACACCTTC. This encodes CATKAERVGYGYTF.

This rearrangement joins TRBV9 to TRBJ2-4; either TRBD1 or TRBD2 may supply D (5 bases each). The ends were cut back, 0 bases at V and 1 base at J, with 5 bases in the middle. In germline, CDR1 is SGDLS, CDR2 YYNGEE. The CDR3 length is 14 residues. The CDR3 DNA is TGTGCCAGCAGCGTAGGGGGGGCCAAAAACATTCAGTACTTC. This codes for CASSVGGAKNIQYF.

The chain joins TRBV12-2 to TRBJ1-1; the table calls TRBD1, which could not be checked here. TRBV12-2 is designated a pseudogene. This CDR3 contains 21 residues. CDR3 in amino acids: CASRLEGIRTGSGRMNTEAFF. As DNA, the CDR3 is TGTGCAAGTCGCTTAGAGGGAATCCGGACGGGGTCAGGGAGGATGAACACTGAAGCTTTCTTT.

The chain recombines TRBV5-1 with TRBJ2-7, with a tentative D call TRBD1 (5 bases). Trimming removed 0 bases at V and 5 bases at J, with 9 bases between. There are 13 residues in the CDR3. Germline V gives CDR1 SGHRS, CDR2 YFSETQ. The CDR3 DNA follows: TGCGCCAGCAGCTTGGCACAGGCCAACGAGCAGTACTTC. Its protein product is CASSLAQANEQYF.

V is TRBV6-2 or TRBV6-3 and J is TRBJ1-1; 11 bases line up with TRBD1. The CDR3 extends over 14 amino acids. Germline V lookup: CDR1 MNHEY, CDR2 SVGEGT. V dropped 7 bases and J dropped 4; count of bases not matched to a gene: 5. The CDR3 reads CASNGGTGGTEAFF. The CDR3 bases are TGTGCCAGCAACGGCGGGACAGGGGGCACTGAAGCTTTCTTT.

This clonotype came up a few times. V is TRBV27 and J is TRBJ2-5, with a possible D match to TRBD2 (6 bases). Germline-derived CDR1 and CDR2 are MNHEY and SMNVEV (reference sequence). CDR3 length: 13 amino acids. The V and J ends lost 2 bases and 7 bases respectively, with 11 bases between them. CDR3 residues: CASSLAGRRTQYF. The CDR3 nucleotides read TGTGCCAGCAGTTTAGCGGGGCGGCGGACCCAGTACTTC.